This is a list of T cell receptor beta chains from one sample in a study of identical twins. TCRdb passed the 5' RACE reads through MiXCR, listing each CDR3 protein once. Of around 480,000 distinct CDR3 sequences in the sample, 12% to 15% are singletons; the top ten hold about 0.52%. These data were also reused for a study on yellow fever vaccine responses in identical twins.

Sequences were obtained from CD4+ T cells sorted from blood. Every receptor here comes from a woman aged 18-30 years in good health. The CDR3 runs from the conserved cysteine through the conserved F or W. The D gene is left open where the match is weak. Size values are once, few and many counts, or a class for expanded clones, and some rows have none.

TRBV7-9	NA	TRBJ2-2	TRBD1	TGTGCCAGCAGCTTAGGGGACAGCCTGGCGGAGCTGTTTTTT	CASSLGDSLAELFF
TRBV6-5	many	TRBJ2-3	NA	TGTGCCAGCAGCAGGGGTGCAGATACGCAGTATTTT	CASSRGADTQYF
TRBV13	NA	TRBJ2-3	NA	TGTGCCAGCAGCCACGGGACTTCCCTCTCCACAGATACGCAGTATTTT	CASSHGTSLSTDTQYF
TRBV20-1	many	TRBJ1-3	NA	TGCAGTGCCCTTCTCGGGGGAAACACCATATATTTT	CSALLGGNTIYF
TRBV6-1	NA	TRBJ2-4	NA	TGTGCCAGTCTTTCTAGGACCTTAGCCAAAAACATTCAGTACTTC	CASLSRTLAKNIQYF
TRBV14	NA	TRBJ2-3	TRBD2	TGTGCCATCCTAGCGGGGCTCGGAGATACGCAGTATTTT	CAILAGLGDTQYF
TRBV10-2	few	TRBJ2-2	TRBD2	TGCGCCAGCAGGCCTAGCGGGGTGGTGTCCGGGGAGCTGTTTTTT	CASRPSGVVSGELFF
TRBV5-1	many	TRBJ2-7	TRBD1	TGCGCCAGCAGCCGGACAGGGATCAACAGCGAGCAGTACTTC	CASSRTGINSEQYF
TRBV28	many	TRBJ2-5	NA	TGTGCCAGCAGTTTAAATATCTGGGCCCAGTACTTC	CASSLNIWAQYF
TRBV28	few	TRBJ2-1	TRBD2	TGTGCCAGCAGTCCACAATCCGGGACTAGCCCCTACAATGAGCAGTTCTTC	CASSPQSGTSPYNEQFF